The T cell receptor beta chain described here comes from a study of blood T cells in healthy people across ages. This CDR3 is built from 16 residues. V lost 5 bases to trimming and J lost 3 bases, with 16 bases between them. Alongside a J-beta primer mix, a sample-barcoded 5' primer served in a second PCR lasting roughly 6 to 11 cycles. TCRdb processed the 5' RACE reads anew with MiXCR; each CDR3 protein has one entry. The sample includes 550,000 to 700,000 distinct CDR3 sequences, roughly a quarter of them seen just once. This sequence originates from a woman between 65 and 79 years old in good health. The source material was blood. The J gene is TRBJ2-2, the V gene TRBV12-3 or TRBV12-4; tentative D call: TRBD1 (6 bases). The CDR3 sequence: CASSNRQAKDTGELFF. The CDR3, as DNA: TGTGCCAGCAGTAACCGACAGGCCAAGGACACCGGGGAGCTGTTTTTT.